The 18 T cell receptor beta chains in this list originate from one sample, sequenced in a study of blood T cell repertoires in COVID-19. Libraries were prepared by immunoSEQ multiplex PCR; TCRdb keeps only in-frame clonotypes and omits some of them. The sample holds more than 13,000 clones; roughly 84% are singletons and the top ten take roughly a third. The material sequenced was peripheral blood. These receptor sequences come from a man aged 50 to 60 with active COVID-19.

This rearrangement joins TRBV29-1 to TRBJ1-2; the match to TRBD1 covers 7 bases. The germline CDR1 and CDR2 sequences are SQVTM and ANQGSEA. There are 15 residues in the CDR3. The CDR3 sequence: CIERGRQGYNYGYTF. The CDR3 nucleotides read TGCATCGAAAGGGGGCGTCAGGGGTATAACTATGGCTACACCTTC.

This rearrangement joins TRBV7-8 to TRBJ2-5; tentatively, D is TRBD2 (6 bases). This CDR3 is 15 amino acids long. With 2 bases removed from V and 7 bases from J, the gap between germline ends came to 17 bases. Germline V gene sequence: CDR1 SGHVS, CDR2 FQNEAQ. CDR3 in amino acids: CASSLQEGLGGTQYF. The CDR3 coding sequence is TGTGCCAGCAGCTTACAAGAGGGACTCGGGGGGACCCAGTACTTC.

The V call is TRBV7-9, the J call TRBJ2-1; 7 bases are a match to TRBD2. The CDR3 totals 15 residues. V lost 6 bases to trimming and J lost 0 bases; unmatched junction nucleotides: 5. Germline loops: CDR1 SEHNR, CDR2 FQNEAQ (reference sequence). The CDR3 bases are TGTGCCAGCAGGGCAGCGGGGAGCTCCTACAATGAGCAGTTCTTC. Translation gives CASRAAGSSYNEQFF.

The chain combines TRBV28 with TRBJ2-7; tentative D call: TRBD2 (6 bases). Germline V gene data show CDR1 as MDHEN and CDR2 as SYDVKM. Trimming removed 6 bases from V and 2 bases from J, with 17 bases in between. There are 15 residues in the CDR3. The CDR3 here is CASSPPRDSTYEQYF. The CDR3 DNA reads as TGTGCCAGCAGCCCTCCGCGGGACTCTACCTACGAGCAGTACTTC.

This clone is a singleton in its sample. The V call is TRBV10-1, the J call TRBJ2-7; 9 bases align to TRBD1. Germline CDR1 reads WNHNN; CDR2 reads SYGVQD (reference sequence). V lost 0 bases to trimming and J lost 4 bases; unmatched junction nucleotides: 4. CDR3 length: 15 residues. CDR3 nucleotide sequence: TGCGCCAGCAGTGAGTCAGGGACAGGGTTGTACGAGCAGTACTTC. This codes for CASSESGTGLYEQYF.

The V and J genes are TRBV6-4 and TRBJ1-5, with unresolved D. V lost 4 bases, J lost 4 bases, and 8 bases lay in between. CDR3 length: 13 amino acids. CDR1 is MRHNA, CDR2 SNTAGT, per germline. CDR3 nucleotides: TGTGCCAGCAGTGTTGAGGGAAATCAGCCCCAGCATTTT. It specifies CASSVEGNQPQHF.

This clone turned up a few times. The V and J genes are TRBV30 and TRBJ2-7; 9 bases are shared with TRBD1. The junction had 6 bases not matched to a gene; V was cut back by 0 bases and J by 0 bases. There are 16 residues in the CDR3. Germline-derived CDR1 and CDR2 are GTSNPN and SVGIG (reference sequence). The CDR3 DNA reads TGTGCCTGGAGTGTAAGTGGGACAGGGTTCTCCTACGAGCAGTACTTC. Its protein product is CAWSVSGTGFSYEQYF.

The J gene is TRBJ2-3, the V gene TRBV5-8; 8 bases are shared with TRBD1. The V segment lost 2 bases and the J segment 0 bases; nucleotides outside the gene matches: 2. CDR3 length: 15 residues. Per germline, CDR1 SGHTS and CDR2 YDEGEE. DNA of the CDR3: TGTGCCAGCAGCTTTGGGACAGGAAGCACAGATACGCAGTATTTT. Encoded protein: CASSFGTGSTDTQYF.

The DNA of the CDR3 is TGTGCCAGCAGTTATACTAGCGGGAGGGACCATGAGCAGTTCTTC. Translated, it gives CASSYTSGRDHEQFF. This chain uses TRBV6-2 or TRBV6-3 with TRBJ2-1; TRBD2 agrees at 13 bases. Germline V gene sequence: CDR1 MNHEY, CDR2 SVGEGT. J was trimmed by 8 bases and V by 3 bases; bases with no gene match: 4. The CDR3 sequence is 15 residues long.

This clone was detected a few times. The chain combines TRBV4-1 with TRBJ2-7, with 8 bases fitting TRBD1. The CDR3 is made up of 15 amino acids. Per the germline V gene, CDR1 is MGHRA and CDR2 is YSYEKL. The J segment lost 3 bases and the V segment lost 0 bases, leaving 4 bases of the junction unmatched. The CDR3 sequence is CASSQDQGQGYEQYF. CDR3 bases: TGCGCCAGCAGCCAAGATCAAGGACAGGGCTACGAGCAGTACTTC.

This clone was observed once. CDR3 in amino acids: CASSPTGIHEQYF. CDR3 DNA: TGTGCCAGCAGTCCGACAGGGATCCACGAGCAGTACTTC. This rearrangement joins TRBV6-5 to TRBJ2-7; 7 bases are shared with TRBD1. The trim removed 5 bases at V and 5 bases at J, leaving 6 bases unmatched. CDR1 MNHEY and CDR2 SVGAGI come from the germline V gene. This CDR3 contains 13 residues.

This clone showed up just a few times. V and J are TRBV28 and TRBJ2-1, with 10 bases fitting TRBD2. After removal of 6 bases from V and 0 bases from J, the junction contained 5 bases not matched to a gene. Germline assignment: CDR1 MDHEN and CDR2 SYDVKM. The CDR3 has 16 residues. The CDR3 nucleotides read TGTGCCAGCAGAGGACTAGCGGATAACTCCTACAATGAGCAGTTCTTC. It codes for CASRGLADNSYNEQFF.

The chain has TRBV28 and TRBJ2-1; TRBD2 matches 7 bases. This CDR3 is 15 amino acids long. From germline, CDR1 is MDHEN and CDR2 SYDVKM. V gave up 3 bases and J gave up 6 bases; unmatched junction bases: 8. Here the CDR3 reads CASSFLAEVANEQFF. The CDR3 DNA reads TGTGCCAGCAGTTTTCTAGCGGAAGTGGCCAATGAGCAGTTCTTC.

The genes are TRBV7-6 and TRBJ2-1; 14 bases agree with TRBD2. Trimming at V came to 2 bases and at J to 6 bases, leaving 12 bases not matched to a gene. Germline V gives CDR1 SGHVS, CDR2 FNYEAQ. CDR3 length: 19 amino acids. The CDR3, as DNA: TGTGCCAGCAGCTTAACGGATGGGACTAGCGGGAGCGAGAGCAATGAGCAGTTCTTC. It yields the protein CASSLTDGTSGSESNEQFF. The full variable domain, with the rest looked up from reference TRBV7-6 and TRBJ2-1, is GAGVSQSPRYKVTKRGQDVALRCDPISGHVSLYWYRQALGQGPEFLTYFNYEAQQDKSGLPNDRFSAERPEGSISTLTIQRTEQRDSAMYRCASSLTDGTSGSESNEQFFGPGTRLTVL.

This clone was counted only a few times. The genes are TRBV2 and TRBJ2-2, with 8 bases matching TRBD1. The trim removed 4 bases at V and 6 bases at J, leaving 7 bases unmatched. The CDR3 consists of 15 residues. Germline loops: CDR1 SNHLY, CDR2 FYNNEI. The CDR3 loop reads CASSGGQVAPGELFF. In DNA form, the CDR3 reads TGTGCCAGCAGTGGGGGACAGGTAGCTCCCGGGGAGCTGTTTTTT.

The CDR3 DNA is TGTGCCAGCTCACCAGACGAGGGTTACGAGCAGTACTTC. Amino acids: CASSPDEGYEQYF. This chain uses TRBV18 with TRBJ2-7, with D possibly being TRBD2 (5 bases). The germline CDR1 and CDR2 sequences are KGHSH and LQKENI. The CDR3 loop spans 13 amino acids. Between the trimmed V and J ends, which lost 2 bases and 4 bases, there was a span of 9 bases.

This rearrangement joins TRBV7-9 to TRBJ2-2; TRBD1 might be the D (6 bases). Germline V gives CDR1 SEHNR, CDR2 FQNEAQ (reference sequence). The CDR3 sequence is 13 residues long. V was pared by 2 bases and J by 6 bases, with 7 bases between. As DNA, the CDR3 is TGTGCCAGCAGCTTAAGGGGGTCCGGGGAGCTGTTTTTT. Its translation is CASSLRGSGELFF.

V is TRBV19 and J is TRBJ2-1; 7 bases agree with TRBD2. This CDR3 comprises 17 residues. Germline CDR1 LNHDA, CDR2 SQIVND (reference sequence). V trimming: 1 base; J trimming: 1 base; junction bases outside the gene matches: 7. CDR3 sequence: CASSIGAGLESYNEQFF. The CDR3 DNA is TGTGCCAGTAGTATAGGGGCAGGACTAGAATCCTACAATGAGCAGTTCTTC.